The present T cell receptor (beta chain) was sequenced within a study of siplizumab effects on memory and regulatory T cells. The assay was immunoSEQ multiplex PCR, and TCRdb's table has in-frame clones only and misses some. The table shows some 7,000 clones, with approximately 70% occurring only once. Looked up from germline, CDR1 is SGHNT and CDR2 is YYREEE (reference sequence). There are 16 residues in the CDR3. Germline trimming cut 0 bases from V and 7 bases from J; bases unmatched to any gene: 11. Regarding this clone: Antigen specificity is unknown.

Study-wide results and caveats: It was not possible to assign a naive or memory phenotype to roughly 75-97% of proliferating CD4+ or CD8+ clones.

Sequencing input: effector memory CD8+ T cells sorted from blood. Stated subset: unstimulated CD8+ effector memory T cells. The chain couples TRBV5-4 to TRBJ2-7, with 9 bases fitting TRBD2. This sequence was found in a human donor in good health. As DNA, the CDR3 is TGTGCCAGCAGCTTGGCCTCGGTAGCGGGAGTGGGGGAGCAGTACTTC. Translated: CASSLASVAGVGEQYF.